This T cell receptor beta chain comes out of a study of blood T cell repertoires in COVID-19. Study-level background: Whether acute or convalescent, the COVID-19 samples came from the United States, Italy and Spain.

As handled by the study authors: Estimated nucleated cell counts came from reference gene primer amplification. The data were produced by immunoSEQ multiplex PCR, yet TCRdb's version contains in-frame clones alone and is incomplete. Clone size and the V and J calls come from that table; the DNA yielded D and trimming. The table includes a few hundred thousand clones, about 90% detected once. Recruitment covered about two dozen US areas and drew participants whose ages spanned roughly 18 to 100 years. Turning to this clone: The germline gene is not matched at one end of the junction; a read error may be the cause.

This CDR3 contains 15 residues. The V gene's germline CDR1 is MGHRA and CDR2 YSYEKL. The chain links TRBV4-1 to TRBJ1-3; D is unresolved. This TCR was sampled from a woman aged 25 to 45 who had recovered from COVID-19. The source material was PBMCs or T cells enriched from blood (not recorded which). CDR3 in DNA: TGCGCCAGCAGCCAAGGGGCTCTTTCTGTAAACACCATATATTTT. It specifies CASSQGALSVNTIYF.